These T cell receptor beta chains were read from a single sample in a study of sequential checkpoint blockade in melanoma. Sequencing used immunoSEQ multiplex PCR; TCRdb keeps in-frame clones, though not all of them. The sample lists 20,000 or so clones, under 70% occurring once. The sample was CD8+ T cells sorted from blood (inferred from file names), taken from a patient given nivolumab and ipilimumab in sequence. The source of these receptors is a human donor with melanoma. Each CDR3 is given with its conserved first and last residue.

TRBJ1-2	TRBV15	CATSAPGTLSYGYTF
TRBJ2-3	TRBV4-2	CASSPFGSGGSTDTQYF
TRBJ2-2	TRBV7-9	CASSLPNTGELFF
TRBJ2-6	TRBV9	CASSVGRGVGTGANVLTF
TRBJ2-3	TRBV5-4	CASSLEGAGGHTQYF
TRBJ1-6	TRBV6-1	CASSVFHPTGTANSPLHF
TRBJ2-5	TRBV5-1	CASSLIRGETQYF
TRBJ2-7	TRBV6-1	CASSDISGREGNYEQYF
TRBJ2-1	TRBV11-3	CASSPRQGSYNEQFF
TRBJ1-2	TRBV10-2	CASSESSRQGANGYTF
TRBJ1-5	TRBV6-1	CASSEGQGEGNQPQHF
TRBJ1-1	TRBV10-1	CASSESTRGNTEAFF
TRBJ2-1	TRBV6-4	CASSPGHSSYNEQFF
TRBJ1-5	TRBV19	CASSTGTGIGNQPQHF
TRBJ2-3	TRBV7-3	CASSLRQGGSTDTQYF
TRBJ2-2	TRBV6-1	CASSYRGELFF
TRBJ1-1	TRBV6-6	CASKPERTNTEAFF
TRBJ1-2	TRBV29-1	CSAEGGRNGYTF
TRBJ1-2	TRBV7-9	CASSLVANYGYTF
TRBJ1-5	TRBV19	CASSITGGGDSNQPQHF
TRBJ2-1	TRBV6-5	CASSYSVGGADNEQFF
TRBJ2-5	TRBV5-1	CASSLIPDSQETQYF
TRBJ2-4	TRBV19	CASSIAGIQYF
TRBJ1-6	TRBV27	CASSGQTSSYNSPLHF
TRBJ1-2	TRBV6-6	CASSSPETEAYGYTF
TRBJ2-1	TRBV7-8	CASSPGGARIFF
TRBJ1-2	TRBV5-5	CASSLLDGGGGYTF
TRBJ2-7	TRBV5-1	CASSLDDGDYEQYF
TRBJ2-1	TRBV6-1	CASSLTSGGNNEQFF
TRBJ2-5	TRBV9	CASSVEISSETQYF
TRBJ2-3	TRBV5-5	CASSLPETDTDTQYF
TRBJ2-3	TRBV7-9	CASRGMVAGGPTDTQYF
TRBJ2-2	TRBV5-6	CASSLFWGTSPATGELFF
TRBJ1-5	TRBV12-5	CASGSQGGEQPQHF
TRBJ2-5	TRBV7-9	CASTLSSRTQYF
TRBJ1-4	TRBV11-1	CASSLGWSQEEKLFF
TRBJ1-2	TRBV6-1	CASSEKDGNLYGYTF
TRBJ1-2	TRBV27	CASSSPPTGDYGYTF
TRBJ2-3	TRBV9	CASSAFSGLNADTQYF
TRBJ1-4	TRBV11-2	CASSPQGDEKLFF
TRBJ2-7	TRBV11-2	CASSSNGEEQYF
TRBJ2-3	TRBV10-1	CASLFPQDPDTQYF
TRBJ1-1	TRBV6-1	CAATGANTEAFF
TRBJ2-3	TRBV2	CASSLGGGKDTQYF
TRBJ2-2	TRBV6-6	CASIGLTNTGELFF
TRBJ1-2	TRBV27	CASSITPNQGAGYTF
TRBJ1-5	TRBV27	CASSPQGKPQHF
TRBJ1-3	TRBV28	CASSSAPEGQGSKMSGNTIYF
TRBJ2-1	TRBV5-4	CASSFQSNEQFF
TRBJ2-1	TRBV29-1	CSVEGHSSYNEQFF
TRBJ2-1	TRBV7-7	CASSFNSYNEQFF
TRBJ1-2	TRBV10-3	CAISESNFRGINYGYTF
TRBJ1-2	TRBV2	CASRGGTGVNGYTF
TRBJ2-5	TRBV7-9	CASSLVRGGPETQYF
TRBJ1-6	TRBV6-4	CASSDSYRATPLHF
TRBJ2-2	TRBV4-2	CASSQAVTSGAGELFF
TRBJ1-5	TRBV7-9	CASSLGQGIQPQHF